A single TCR beta chain is shown here with its context. Its specificity is unknown. The data belong to a study of response to subunit inactivated influenza vaccine. Study-wide findings and caveats: With each seasonal influenza vaccination, the authors suggested, few new T cells are recruited.

Trimming stripped 0 bases from V and 2 bases from J, with 9 bases between. The germline V gene has CDR1 SGDLS and CDR2 YYNGEE. This CDR3 region has 15 residues. MiXCR was run by TCRdb on the RT-PCR reads, yielding one entry per CDR3 protein. The sample has hundreds of thousands of distinct CDR3 sequences; 18% are singletons. The chain has TRBV9 and TRBJ1-3, with D hard to call. The receptor comes from a man in his fifties who received an inactivated influenza vaccine. The sample was PBMCs from blood, taken 5 days after vaccination. The CDR3 here is CASSVETAPGNTIYF. The CDR3 nucleotides read TGTGCCAGCAGCGTAGAAACCGCGCCTGGAAACACCATATATTTT.